This record covers a single T cell receptor (beta chain). The germline V gene encodes CDR1 LGHDT and CDR2 YNNKEL (reference sequence). The CDR3 spans 17 residues. Trimming removed 2 bases from V and 8 bases from J; junction bases left unmatched: 15. In the original analysis: Estimation of nucleated cell counts was performed using reference gene primer amplification. Sequenced by immunoSEQ multiplex PCR; TCRdb stores in-frame clones only, minus some. Clone size and the V and J calls come from that table; the DNA yielded D and trimming. The sample contains about 22,000 clones, approximately 80% of which appear only once. The data originate from a study of blood T cell repertoires in COVID-19. Overall study: From the United States, Italy and Spain came samples of acute and convalescent COVID-19. PBMCs, B-cell-depleted T cells, or T cells were the source of the cDNA or gDNA that made up the material.

Material for sequencing was peripheral blood. The receptor was isolated from a man between 65 and 85 years old with acute or convalescent COVID-19. This chain connects TRBV3-1 (or the pseudogene TRBV3-2) to TRBJ2-3; 8 bases align to TRBD2. CDR3 residues: CASSQILTSGRGGTQYF. CDR3 nucleotide sequence: TGTGCCAGCAGCCAAATACTCACCAGCGGGAGAGGGGGTACGCAGTATTTT.